The TCR beta chain under discussion was sequenced for a study of Ad26.COV2.S vaccination and SARS-CoV-2 variants. Study background: Intramuscular Ad26.COV2.S doses were given once or twice, 56 days apart. Findings and caveats of the study: An underestimation of total T cell responses may have resulted from the TCR breadth and depth analyses.

As concerns this clone: What it recognizes is unknown.

The table came from immunoSEQ multiplex PCR; TCRdb's copy has only in-frame clones and leaves some out. The table lists 300,000 to 400,000 clones, about 86% of them singletons. The ends were cut back, 2 bases at V and 4 bases at J, with 3 bases in the middle. CDR1 is MNHNS, CDR2 SASEGT, per germline. This CDR3 has 12 amino acids. As to treatment: 15 to 20 received Ad26.COV2.S at low or high dose, single or two shots; roughly 5 received placebo; per-sample allocation not given. Sampling occurred on day 63 after the first vaccine or placebo injection. In Boston, the donor was an adult between 18-55 years of age.

The sequence came from a person between 18 and 59 years old who received the Ad26.COV2.S COVID-19 vaccine or a placebo. The source material was peripheral blood, sampled in a trial of Ad26.COV2.S vaccine versus placebo. This chain joins TRBV6-1 and TRBJ1-5; unclear D gene. CDR3 nucleotides: TGTGCCAGCAGTGAACTGAATCAGCCCCAGCATTTT. It translates to CASSELNQPQHF.